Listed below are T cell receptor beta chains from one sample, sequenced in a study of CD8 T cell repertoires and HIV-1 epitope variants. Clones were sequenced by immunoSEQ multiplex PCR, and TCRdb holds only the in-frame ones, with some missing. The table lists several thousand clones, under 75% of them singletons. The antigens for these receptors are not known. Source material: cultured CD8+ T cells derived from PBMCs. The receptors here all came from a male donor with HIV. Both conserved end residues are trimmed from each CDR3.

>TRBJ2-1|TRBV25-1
ASRYSGQNNEQF
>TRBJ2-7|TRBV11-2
ASSLTPELAGVYEQY
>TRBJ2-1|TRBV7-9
ASSHLGNEQF
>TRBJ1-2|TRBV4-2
ASSPWPVELDYGYT
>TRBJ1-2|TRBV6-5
ASSYGQGVLDGYT
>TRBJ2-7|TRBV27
ASSLFFGTVPYEQY
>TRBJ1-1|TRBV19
ASSIGLGGTEAF
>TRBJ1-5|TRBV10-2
ASSEVISNQPQH
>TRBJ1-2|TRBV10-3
AIIIPQGNGYT
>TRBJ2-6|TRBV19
ASGTGGSGANVLT
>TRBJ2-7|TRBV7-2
ASSLTGSDEQY
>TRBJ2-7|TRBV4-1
ASSLQGIWH
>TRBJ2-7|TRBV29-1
SAGRGQTYEQY
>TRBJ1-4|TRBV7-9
ASSQGGTNEKLF
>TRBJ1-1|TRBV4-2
ASSQERGNTEAF
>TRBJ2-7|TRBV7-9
ASSLGGSDYEQY
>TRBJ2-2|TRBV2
ASSEDWAGGGGELF
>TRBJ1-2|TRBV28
ASSLGGMFSYGYT
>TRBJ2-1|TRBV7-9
ASSLLAGEGNEQF
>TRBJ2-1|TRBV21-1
ASSKPPIQFSYNEQF
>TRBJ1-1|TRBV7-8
ASSPGLGGVGEAF
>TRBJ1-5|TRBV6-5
ASSEDSSNQPQH
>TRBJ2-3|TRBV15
ATSSSLAGLTDTQY
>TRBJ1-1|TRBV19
ASSIDRGGTEAF
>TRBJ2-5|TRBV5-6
ASSLGGERETQY
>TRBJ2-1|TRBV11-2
ASSVHADSYNEQF
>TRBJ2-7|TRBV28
ASSPWTEYEQY
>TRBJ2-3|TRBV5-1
ASQDAGLAGFTDTQY
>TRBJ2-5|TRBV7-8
ASSPRRGFQETQY
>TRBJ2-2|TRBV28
ASSHLKGDVNTGELF
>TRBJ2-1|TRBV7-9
ASKHLAGYNEQF
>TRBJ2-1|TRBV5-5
ASSLSDKGSYNEQF
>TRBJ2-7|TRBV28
ASSYARVGEQY
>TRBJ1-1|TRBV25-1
ASSPYRGNDTEAF
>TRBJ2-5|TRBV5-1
ASRWEVEETQY
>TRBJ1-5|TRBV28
ASSFSSNQPQH